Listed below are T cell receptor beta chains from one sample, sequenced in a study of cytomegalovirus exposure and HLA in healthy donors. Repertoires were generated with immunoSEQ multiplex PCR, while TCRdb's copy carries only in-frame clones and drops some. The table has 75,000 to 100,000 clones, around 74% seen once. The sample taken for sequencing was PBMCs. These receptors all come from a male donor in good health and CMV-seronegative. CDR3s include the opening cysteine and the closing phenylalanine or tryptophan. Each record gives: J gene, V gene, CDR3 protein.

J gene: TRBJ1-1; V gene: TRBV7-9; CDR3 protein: CASSFSGPDTEAFF
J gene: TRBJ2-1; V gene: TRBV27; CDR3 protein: CASSLALSGSSYNEQFF
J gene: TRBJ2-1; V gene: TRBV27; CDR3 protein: CASSLVPDTYNEQFF
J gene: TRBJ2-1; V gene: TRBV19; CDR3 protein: CASSTIAGGNNEQFF
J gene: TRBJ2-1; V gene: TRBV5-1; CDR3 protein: CASSLAQGSYNEQFF
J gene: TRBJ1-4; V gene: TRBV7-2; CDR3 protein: CASSLTSYPGQFNEKLFF
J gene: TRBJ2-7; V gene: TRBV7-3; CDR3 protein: CASSLTGADGYEQYF
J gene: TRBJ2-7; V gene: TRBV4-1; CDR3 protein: CASSQIIPRTGGSSEQYF
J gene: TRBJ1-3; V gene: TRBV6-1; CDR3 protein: CASSEATHMSTIYF
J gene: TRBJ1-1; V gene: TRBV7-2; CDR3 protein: CASSLVSGRALGEAFF
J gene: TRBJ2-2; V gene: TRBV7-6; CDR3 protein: CASSLDLRTLGGELFF
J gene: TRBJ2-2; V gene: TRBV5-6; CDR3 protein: CASSLWDTVTGELFF
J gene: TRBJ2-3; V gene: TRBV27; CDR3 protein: CASSLTSGRWTDTQYF
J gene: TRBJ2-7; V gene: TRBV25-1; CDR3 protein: CASSESTGAYEQYF
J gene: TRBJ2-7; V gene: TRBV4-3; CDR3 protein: CASSQDRSSYEQYF
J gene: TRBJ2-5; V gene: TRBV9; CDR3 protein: CASSPRIAGVSETQYF
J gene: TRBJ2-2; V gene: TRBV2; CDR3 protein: CASSEQGRGPGELFF
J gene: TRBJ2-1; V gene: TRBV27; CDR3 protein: CASGDRVINEQFF
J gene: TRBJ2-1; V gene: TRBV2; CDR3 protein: CASSEWTSGSSSYNEQFF
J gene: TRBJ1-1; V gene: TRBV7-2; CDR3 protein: CASRLKQGSTEAFF
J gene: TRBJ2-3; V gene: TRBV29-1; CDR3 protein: CSVGGQGDTQYF
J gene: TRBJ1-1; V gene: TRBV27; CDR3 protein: CASSLRVRVNTEAFF